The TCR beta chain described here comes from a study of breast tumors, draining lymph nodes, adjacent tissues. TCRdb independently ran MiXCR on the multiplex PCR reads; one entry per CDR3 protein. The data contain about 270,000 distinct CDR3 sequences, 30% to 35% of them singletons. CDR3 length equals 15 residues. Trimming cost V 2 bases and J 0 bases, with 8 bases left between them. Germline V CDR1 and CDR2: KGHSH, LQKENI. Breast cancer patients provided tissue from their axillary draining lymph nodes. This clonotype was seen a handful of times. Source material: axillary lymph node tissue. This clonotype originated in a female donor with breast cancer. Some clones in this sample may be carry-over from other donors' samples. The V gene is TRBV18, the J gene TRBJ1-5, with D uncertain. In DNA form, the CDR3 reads TGTGCCAGCTCACCATTTGCAAATAGCAATCAGCCCCAGCATTTT. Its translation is CASSPFANSNQPQHF. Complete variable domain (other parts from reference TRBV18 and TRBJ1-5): NAGVMQNPRHLVRRRGQEARLRCSPMKGHSHVYWYRQLPEEGLKFMVYLQKENIIDESGMPKERFSAEFPKEGPSILRIQQVVRGDSAAYFCASSPFANSNQPQHFGDGTRLSIL.